The rows below give T cell receptor beta chains drawn from one sample of a study of CD8 T cells in Susac syndrome. Using its own MiXCR run on the immunoSEQ multiplex PCR reads, TCRdb lists one record per CDR3 protein. The data show about 180,000 distinct CDR3 sequences, 85% to 95% seen once. Specimen: CD8+ T cells from PBMCs. These receptors originate from a human donor with multiple sclerosis. CDR3s include the opening cysteine and the closing phenylalanine or tryptophan. Each record gives: D gene, V gene, clone size, J gene, CDR3 DNA, CDR3 protein. A D gene is named only where the DNA matches it firmly. Rows give clone size only sometimes, using once, few, many, or a class for an expanded clone.

D gene: TRBD1; V gene: TRBV13; clone size: -; J gene: TRBJ1-1; CDR3 DNA: TGTGCCAGCAGCTCCGGGACAGGGAGCACTGAAGCTTTCTTT; CDR3 protein: CASSSGTGSTEAFF
D gene: -; V gene: TRBV29-1; clone size: -; J gene: TRBJ1-2; CDR3 DNA: TGCAGCGTTGAAGATCCGTCAGATTTAACTAACTATGGCTACACCTTC; CDR3 protein: CSVEDPSDLTNYGYTF
D gene: TRBD2; V gene: TRBV6-6; clone size: once; J gene: TRBJ2-1; CDR3 DNA: TGTGCCAGCAGTTACTCGGGATCAGCGGGAGACGAGCAGTTCTTC; CDR3 protein: CASSYSGSAGDEQFF
D gene: -; V gene: TRBV27; clone size: -; J gene: TRBJ1-2; CDR3 DNA: TGTGCCAGCGCTGATGGTGGCACCGCTAACTATGGCTACACCTTC; CDR3 protein: CASADGGTANYGYTF
D gene: -; V gene: TRBV9; clone size: -; J gene: TRBJ2-3; CDR3 DNA: TGTGCCAGCACCCTCGATGGCGAGGGGGAAGATACGCAGTATTTT; CDR3 protein: CASTLDGEGEDTQYF
D gene: -; V gene: TRBV2; clone size: -; J gene: TRBJ2-5; CDR3 DNA: TGTGCCACCGACAGGATATACCAAGAGACCCAGTATTTC; CDR3 protein: CATDRIYQETQYF
D gene: -; V gene: TRBV27; clone size: -; J gene: TRBJ1-1; CDR3 DNA: TGTGCCAGCAGTTTCCTTAGTGTCGAGGGGAACACTGAAGCTTTCTTT; CDR3 protein: CASSFLSVEGNTEAFF
D gene: -; V gene: TRBV7-9; clone size: -; J gene: TRBJ2-5; CDR3 DNA: TGTGCCAGCAGCTTAGTAGGGACCATCGAGACCCAGTACTTC; CDR3 protein: CASSLVGTIETQYF
D gene: -; V gene: TRBV29-1; clone size: -; J gene: TRBJ2-1; CDR3 DNA: TGCAGCGTTGAAGAGCCCCGCGGCGAGCAGTTCTTC; CDR3 protein: CSVEEPRGEQFF
D gene: -; V gene: TRBV12-3/TRBV12-4; clone size: -; J gene: TRBJ2-3; CDR3 DNA: TGTGCCAGCAGTTTGGTTCCCACGGGCTCAATCGGCACAGATACGCAGTATTTT; CDR3 protein: CASSLVPTGSIGTDTQYF
D gene: -; V gene: TRBV14; clone size: -; J gene: TRBJ1-2; CDR3 DNA: TGTGCCAGCAGCCAAGAAGGAAGTTCCATTGGCTACACCTTC; CDR3 protein: CASSQEGSSIGYTF
D gene: -; V gene: TRBV6-5; clone size: -; J gene: TRBJ2-7; CDR3 DNA: TGTGCCAGCAGATCCTTTGACGCACCCTCCGGCGAGCAGTACTTC; CDR3 protein: CASRSFDAPSGEQYF
D gene: TRBD2; V gene: TRBV29-1; clone size: -; J gene: TRBJ2-2; CDR3 DNA: TGCAGCGTTGGGTTTGGGACTACTCACACCGGGGAGCTGTTTTTT; CDR3 protein: CSVGFGTTHTGELFF
D gene: -; V gene: TRBV20-1; clone size: -; J gene: TRBJ2-7; CDR3 DNA: TGCAGTGCTAGCCGACAGCCTAGCACCTACGAGCAGTACTTC; CDR3 protein: CSASRQPSTYEQYF
D gene: TRBD2; V gene: TRBV7-9; clone size: -; J gene: TRBJ2-1; CDR3 DNA: TGTGCCAGCAGCTTAGCGGGAGGGGAAAACAATGAGCAGTTCTTC; CDR3 protein: CASSLAGGENNEQFF
D gene: TRBD2; V gene: TRBV2; clone size: -; J gene: TRBJ2-2; CDR3 DNA: TGTGCCAGCAGTGACCCTAGCGGGTCGTACAGGGAGCTGTTTTTT; CDR3 protein: CASSDPSGSYRELFF
D gene: TRBD1; V gene: TRBV5-6; clone size: -; J gene: TRBJ1-6; CDR3 DNA: TGTGCCAGCAGGTATGGGACAGGCAATTCACCCCTCCACTTT; CDR3 protein: CASRYGTGNSPLHF
D gene: -; V gene: TRBV4-2; clone size: -; J gene: TRBJ2-1; CDR3 DNA: TGTGCCAGCAGCCAAAGGGAGAAGGGAATATACAATGAGCAGTTCTTC; CDR3 protein: CASSQREKGIYNEQFF